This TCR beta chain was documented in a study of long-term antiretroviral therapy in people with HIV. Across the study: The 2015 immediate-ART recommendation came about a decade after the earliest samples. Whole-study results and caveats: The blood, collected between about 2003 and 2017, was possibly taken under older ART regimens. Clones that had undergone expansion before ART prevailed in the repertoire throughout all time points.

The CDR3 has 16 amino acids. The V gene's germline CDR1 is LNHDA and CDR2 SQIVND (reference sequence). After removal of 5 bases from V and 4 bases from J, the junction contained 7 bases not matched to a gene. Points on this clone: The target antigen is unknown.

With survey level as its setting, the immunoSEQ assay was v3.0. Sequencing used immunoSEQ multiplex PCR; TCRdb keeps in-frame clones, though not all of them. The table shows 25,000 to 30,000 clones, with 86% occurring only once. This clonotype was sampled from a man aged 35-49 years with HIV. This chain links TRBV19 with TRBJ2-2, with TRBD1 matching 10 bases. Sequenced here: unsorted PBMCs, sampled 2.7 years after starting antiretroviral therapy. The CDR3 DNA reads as TGTGCCAGTAGTGTCGACAGGGGGCCTGGCACCGGGGAGCTGTTTTTT. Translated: CASSVDRGPGTGELFF.